Following are 16 T cell receptor beta chains from one sample sequenced in a study of T-cell memory formation after mild COVID-19. TCRdb reprocessed the 5' RACE reads via MiXCR and lists one record per CDR3 protein. The profile shows some 450,000 distinct CDR3 sequences, over 15% of them singletons. The specimen sequenced was PBMCs or a T cell subset sorted from them (not recorded which). The receptors stem from an adult woman who had mild COVID-19 (a few samples of this study predate the infection). Cell type and time point are not known.

The chain employs TRBV6-4 and TRBJ2-5; 9 positions match TRBD1. Trimming took 6 bases from V and 1 from J; bases not matched to a gene: 6. Germline CDR1 MRHNA, CDR2 SNTAGT. The CDR3 consists of 15 residues. As DNA, the CDR3 is TGTGCCAGCAGGAAGACAGGGGGTACCCAAGAGACCCAGTACTTC. Encoded protein: CASRKTGGTQETQYF.

This clonotype came up a few times. The chain recombines TRBV27 with TRBJ2-3; D might be TRBD1 (5 bases). This CDR3 comprises 18 residues. V was trimmed by 5 bases and J by 4 bases, leaving 25 bases between them. In germline, CDR1 is MNHEY, CDR2 SMNVEV (reference sequence). CDR3 sequence (DNA): TGTGCCAGCAGTCTACGAACCTATCCCGGACACAGTGCAGATACGCAGTATTTT. Its protein is CASSLRTYPGHSADTQYF.

This clonotype was seen more than once but under ten times. The genes are TRBV27 and TRBJ1-5; D uncertain. Trimming removed 6 bases from V and 6 bases from J, with 15 bases in between. CDR1 and CDR2 from the germline V gene are MNHEY and SMNVEV (reference sequence). The CDR3 has 14 amino acids. DNA of the CDR3: TGTGCCAGCAGACCCGAGCTGGGCGGTCAGCCCCAGCATTTT. It codes for CASRPELGGQPQHF.

This clonotype was detected ten times or more. The chain links TRBV7-6 to TRBJ1-5; D perhaps matches TRBD1 (6 bases). V shed 5 bases and J shed 4 bases, with 9 bases lying between them. Germline lookup yields CDR1 SGHVS and CDR2 FNYEAQ. The CDR3 extends over 13 amino acids. The CDR3 here is CASSRDINQPQHF. The CDR3 DNA reads TGTGCCAGCAGCCGGGACATTAATCAGCCCCAGCATTTT.

J is TRBJ1-6 and V is TRBV15; D may be TRBD1 (5 bases). Between the trimmed V and J ends, which lost 1 base and 2 bases, there was a span of 6 bases. The CDR3 has 15 amino acids. The germline gives CDR1 LNHNV, CDR2 YYDKDF (reference sequence). Here the CDR3 DNA reads TGTGCCACCAGCAGAGGGGGGACCTATAATTCACCCCTCCACTTT. This encodes CATSRGGTYNSPLHF.

This clonotype was picked up many times. The chain is built from TRBV12-3 or TRBV12-4 and TRBJ1-2; 7 nucleotides agree with TRBD1. V gave up 5 bases and J gave up 2 bases; unmatched junction bases: 5. The CDR3 is 14 residues long. CDR3 residues: CASSPMTGNYGYTF. In DNA, the CDR3 is TGTGCCAGCAGTCCGATGACAGGGAACTATGGCTACACCTTC.

The V gene is TRBV6-1, the J gene TRBJ1-1; possibly TRBD1 for D (6 bases). Germline V gene data show CDR1 as MNHNS and CDR2 as SASEGT. V was shortened by 3 bases and J by 12 bases, with 17 bases between the two germline ends. The CDR3 is 13 amino acids. CDR3 in amino acids: CASSDYLDSSPFF. The CDR3, as DNA: TGTGCCAGCAGTGACTACTTGGACAGTTCCCCTTTCTTT.

This clonotype was counted a few times. The CDR3 DNA is TGTGCCATCGGGAGGGGCGACAGGACTGGCAGCACTGAAGCTTTCTTT. This translates into CAIGRGDRTGSTEAFF. The chain has TRBV10-3 and TRBJ1-1, with D possibly being TRBD1 (6 bases). Germline V CDR1 and CDR2: ENHRY, SYGVKD. There are 16 residues in the CDR3. Trimming removed 8 bases from V and 4 bases from J, with 23 bases in between.

This clonotype was seen many times. One junction end disagrees with the germline gene, perhaps due to a read error. CDR3 loop: CASSLAGGPGDTQYF. The DNA of the CDR3 is TGTGCCAGCAGCTTAGCAGGAGGGCCGGGAGATACGCAGTATTTT. The chain links TRBV5-1 to TRBJ2-3; D is possibly TRBD2 (6 bases). Germline lookup yields CDR1 SGHRS and CDR2 YFSETQ. This CDR3 contains 15 residues.

The chain couples TRBV6-2 or TRBV6-3 to TRBJ2-1; TRBD1 matches 7 bases. V gave up 4 bases and J gave up 8 bases; unmatched junction bases: 17. Germline V lookup: CDR1 MNHEY, CDR2 SVGEGT. This CDR3 spans 17 amino acids. CDR3 protein: CASSWNQGQPKRDEQFF. CDR3 nucleotide sequence: TGTGCCAGCAGTTGGAACCAGGGACAGCCAAAAAGGGATGAGCAGTTCTTC.

The chain uses TRBV12-5 and TRBJ2-2, with no clear D. Looked up from germline, CDR1 is LGHNT and CDR2 is FRNRAP. V lost 4 bases to trimming and J lost 6 bases, with 6 bases between them. CDR3 length: 12 residues. As DNA, the CDR3 is TGTGCTAGTGGTTCCAAAGCCGGGGAGCTGTTTTTT. Translated: CASGSKAGELFF.

The chain recombines TRBV11-2 with TRBJ2-2; D could derive from TRBD1 or TRBD2 (5 bases each). Trimming removed 7 bases at V and 1 base at J, with 13 bases between. CDR3 length equals 15 residues. Germline V gene lookup returns CDR1 SGHAT and CDR2 FQNNGV. In DNA form, the CDR3 reads TGTGCCAGCACCCCCCCGGGACGGAACACCGGGGAGCTGTTTTTT. Encoded protein: CASTPPGRNTGELFF.

This clonotype was seen a handful of times. V usage is TRBV3-1 and J usage is TRBJ2-1; 8 nucleotides line up with TRBD2. The junction had 7 bases not matched to a gene; V was cut back by 11 bases and J by 4 bases. The germline V gene has CDR1 LGHDT and CDR2 YNNKEL (reference sequence). This CDR3 has 13 amino acids. CDR3 nucleotides: TGTGCCGTCGGGAGGGCGAGGTACAATGAGCAGTTCTTC. Amino acid sequence: CAVGRARYNEQFF.

This clonotype turned up a few times. This chain links TRBV5-1 with TRBJ2-1, with 7 positions matching TRBD1. After removal of 0 bases from V and 7 bases from J, the junction contained 10 bases not matched to a gene. Germline V CDR1 and CDR2: SGHRS, YFSETQ. CDR3 length equals 16 residues. CDR3 DNA sequence: TGCGCCAGCAGCTTGGCTCCGGGACAGTTGGGTAATGAGCAGTTCTTC. This codes for CASSLAPGQLGNEQFF. The variable domain in full, completed from reference TRBV5-1 and TRBJ2-1, reads KAGVTQTPRYLIKTRGQQVTLSCSPISGHRSVSWYQQTPGQGLQFLFEYFSETQRNKGNFPGRFSGRQFSNSRSEMNVSTLELGDSALYLCASSLAPGQLGNEQFFGPGTRLTVL.

This clonotype came up a few times. This chain links TRBV6-5 with TRBJ2-1; tentative D call: TRBD1 (5 bases). This CDR3 comprises 13 residues. Per the germline V gene, CDR1 is MNHEY and CDR2 is SVGAGI. V dropped 2 bases and J dropped 6 bases, with 8 bases sitting between them. CDR3 nucleotide sequence: TGTGCCAGCAGTTACAGGGGCGGCAATGAGCAGTTCTTC. This sequence encodes CASSYRGGNEQFF.

The chain carries TRBV12-3 or TRBV12-4 and TRBJ1-2; D unresolved. V was pared by 3 bases and J by 0 bases, with 5 bases between. This CDR3 comprises 13 residues. The CDR3 sequence: CASSLQSNYGYTF. CDR3 nucleotide sequence: TGTGCCAGCAGTTTGCAGTCTAACTATGGCTACACCTTC.